The present TCR beta chain was sequenced within a study of read filtering for tumor transcriptome and immune sequencing. On the study more broadly: IR-seq gave about 3.5 to 10.27 million TCR reads per sample; RNA-seq gave about 80 to 1273. Findings of the study overall: Approximately 82% of IR-seq clonotypes had one read, totaling around 4% of reads; RNA-seq: around 70% and 40%. Even smaller IR-seq throughput identified most shared clonotypes. Dropping single-read clonotypes raised IR-seq and RNA-seq shared-clonotype correlation.

Molecular barcoded adaptors covering alpha/delta and beta/gamma chains were used on 400 ng RNA. MiXCR was run by TCRdb on the reads, yielding one entry per CDR3 protein. This sample has about 62,000 distinct CDR3 sequences, with roughly 19% found just once. A note on this clonotype: Antigen unknown. A much larger clone is a single base away; this may be a read error.

Sequencing input: a population of CD138-negative cells sorted from bone marrow. This sequence was found in a donor at least 40 years old with multiple myeloma.

Here the CDR3 DNA reads TGCGCCAGCAGCCCAGGGGACAGCTATAGCAATCAGCCCCAGCATTTT. Translation: CASSPGDSYSNQPQHF. The rearrangement links TRBV4-1 to TRBJ1-5, with TRBD1 identical over 7 bases. Germline V gives CDR1 MGHRA, CDR2 YSYEKL. Trimming at V came to 4 bases and at J to 0 bases, leaving 6 bases not matched to a gene. The CDR3 contains 16 residues.